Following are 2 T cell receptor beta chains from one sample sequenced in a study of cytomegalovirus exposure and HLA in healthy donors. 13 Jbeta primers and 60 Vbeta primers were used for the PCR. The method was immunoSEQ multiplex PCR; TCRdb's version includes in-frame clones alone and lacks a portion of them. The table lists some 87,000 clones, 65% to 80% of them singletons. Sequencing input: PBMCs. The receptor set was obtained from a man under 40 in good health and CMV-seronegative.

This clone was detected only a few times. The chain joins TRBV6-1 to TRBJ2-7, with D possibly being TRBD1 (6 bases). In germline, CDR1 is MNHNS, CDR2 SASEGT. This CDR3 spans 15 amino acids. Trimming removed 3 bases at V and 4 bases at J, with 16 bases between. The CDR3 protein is CASSEGHLIRYEQYF. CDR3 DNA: TGTGCCAGCAGTGAGGGACATTTGATCCGATACGAGCAGTACTTC.

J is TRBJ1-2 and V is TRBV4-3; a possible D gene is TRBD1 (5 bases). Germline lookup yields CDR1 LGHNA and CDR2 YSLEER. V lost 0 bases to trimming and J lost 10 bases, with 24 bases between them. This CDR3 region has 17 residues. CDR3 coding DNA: TGCGCCAGCAGCCAAGATAGGTTCGGGCCGGGGGGGAGTCTCTACACCTTC. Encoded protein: CASSQDRFGPGGSLYTF.